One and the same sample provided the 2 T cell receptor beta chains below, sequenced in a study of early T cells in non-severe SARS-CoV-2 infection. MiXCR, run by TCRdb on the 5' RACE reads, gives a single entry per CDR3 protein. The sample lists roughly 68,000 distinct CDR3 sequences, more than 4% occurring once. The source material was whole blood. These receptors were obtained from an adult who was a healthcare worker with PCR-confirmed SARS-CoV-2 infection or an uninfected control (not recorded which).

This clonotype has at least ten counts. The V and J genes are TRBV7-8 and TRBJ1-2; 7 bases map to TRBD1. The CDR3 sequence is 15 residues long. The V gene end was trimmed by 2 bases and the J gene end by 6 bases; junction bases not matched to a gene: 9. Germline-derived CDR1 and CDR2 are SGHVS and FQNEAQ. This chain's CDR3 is CASSLSGRGSNGYTF. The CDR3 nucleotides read TGTGCCAGCAGCTTATCCGGCAGGGGGTCGAATGGCTACACCTTC.

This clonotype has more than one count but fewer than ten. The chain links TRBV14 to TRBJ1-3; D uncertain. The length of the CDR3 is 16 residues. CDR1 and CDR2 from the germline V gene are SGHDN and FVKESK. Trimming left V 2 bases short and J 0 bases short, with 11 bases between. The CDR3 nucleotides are TGTGCCAGCAGCCAATTCTCCAGTTCCTCTGGAAACACCATATATTTT. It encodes CASSQFSSSSGNTIYF.